This is a list of T cell receptor beta chains from one sample in a study of Ad26.COV2.S vaccination and SARS-CoV-2 variants. Sequencing used immunoSEQ multiplex PCR; TCRdb keeps in-frame clones, though not all of them. The data contain roughly 500,000 clones, 87% of them singletons. The sequencing here drew on peripheral blood, taken in a trial of Ad26.COV2.S vaccine versus placebo. Source of these receptors: a person between 18 and 59 years old who received the Ad26.COV2.S COVID-19 vaccine or a placebo. Each CDR3 is given with its conserved first and last residue. D genes are given only for firm matches. Expanded clones are given a class, and other clones once, few, many or no size at all.

V gene: TRBV7-8
D gene: .
clone size: .
J gene: TRBJ1-1
CDR3 protein: CASSKGLWVNTEAFF
CDR3 DNA: TGTGCCAGCAGCAAAGGATTATGGGTGAACACTGAAGCTTTCTTT

V gene: TRBV5-6
D gene: TRBD2
clone size: .
J gene: TRBJ2-7
CDR3 protein: CASSLVGTSNSYEQYF
CDR3 DNA: TGTGCCAGCAGCTTGGTGGGGACTAGTAATTCCTACGAGCAGTACTTC

V gene: TRBV19
D gene: .
clone size: .
J gene: TRBJ2-7
CDR3 protein: CASSSGGPYEQYF
CDR3 DNA: TGTGCCAGTAGTAGCGGGGGCCCCTACGAGCAGTACTTC

V gene: TRBV28
D gene: .
clone size: .
J gene: TRBJ2-3
CDR3 protein: CASSYERGRMWDTQYF
CDR3 DNA: TGTGCCAGCAGTTATGAGAGGGGCCGAATGTGGGATACGCAGTATTTT

V gene: TRBV28
D gene: .
clone size: .
J gene: TRBJ1-6
CDR3 protein: CASSLVQGGNSPLHF
CDR3 DNA: TGTGCCAGCAGTTTGGTACAGGGAGGCAATTCACCCCTCCACTTT

V gene: TRBV2
D gene: .
clone size: .
J gene: TRBJ1-4
CDR3 protein: CASNSRFEKLFF
CDR3 DNA: TGTGCCAGCAACTCCAGGTTTGAAAAACTGTTTTTT

V gene: TRBV29-1
D gene: .
clone size: .
J gene: TRBJ2-6
CDR3 protein: CSVDSGANVLTF
CDR3 DNA: TGCAGCGTTGACTCTGGGGCCAACGTCCTGACTTTC

V gene: TRBV27
D gene: .
clone size: .
J gene: TRBJ2-3
CDR3 protein: CASSFLATDTQYF
CDR3 DNA: TGTGCCAGCAGTTTTCTGGCTACAGATACGCAGTATTTT

V gene: TRBV23-1
D gene: TRBD1
clone size: .
J gene: TRBJ1-5
CDR3 protein: CASSQLRQGVYQPQHF
CDR3 DNA: TGCGCCAGCAGTCAGCTTAGACAGGGCGTTTATCAGCCCCAGCATTTT

V gene: TRBV4-2
D gene: TRBD1
clone size: .
J gene: TRBJ2-1
CDR3 protein: CASSRRAGQGFDEQFF
CDR3 DNA: TGTGCCAGCAGCCGGCGCGCGGGACAGGGTTTCGATGAGCAGTTCTTC

V gene: TRBV5-4
D gene: .
clone size: once
J gene: TRBJ1-2
CDR3 protein: CASSPGGEASYGYTF
CDR3 DNA: TGTGCCAGCAGCCCCGGCGGTGAGGCCTCCTATGGCTACACCTTC

V gene: TRBV6-5
D gene: TRBD2
clone size: .
J gene: TRBJ2-7
CDR3 protein: CASSQGLATYEQYF
CDR3 DNA: TGTGCCAGCAGTCAGGGACTAGCCACCTACGAGCAGTACTTC

V gene: TRBV19
D gene: .
clone size: .
J gene: TRBJ1-1
CDR3 protein: CASSLGQQNTEAFF
CDR3 DNA: TGTGCCAGTAGTTTAGGACAGCAGAACACTGAAGCTTTCTTT

V gene: TRBV6-2/TRBV6-3
D gene: .
clone size: .
J gene: TRBJ2-2
CDR3 protein: CASSYARPTGELFF
CDR3 DNA: TGTGCCAGCAGTTACGCCCGCCCCACCGGGGAGCTGTTTTTT

V gene: TRBV18
D gene: TRBD1
clone size: .
J gene: TRBJ1-1
CDR3 protein: CASSQGTGGPYTEAFF
CDR3 DNA: TGTGCCAGCTCGCAGGGGACAGGGGGCCCATACACTGAAGCTTTCTTT

V gene: TRBV3-1/TRBV3-2
D gene: TRBD1
clone size: .
J gene: TRBJ2-7
CDR3 protein: CASSRQGVYEQYF
CDR3 DNA: TGTGCCAGCAGCCGACAGGGGGTGTACGAGCAGTACTTC

V gene: TRBV30
D gene: TRBD1
clone size: .
J gene: TRBJ1-2
CDR3 protein: CATGDRDRGYSYGYTF
CDR3 DNA: TGTGCCACCGGAGACCGGGACAGGGGCTACAGCTATGGCTACACCTTC

V gene: TRBV28
D gene: .
clone size: .
J gene: TRBJ2-7
CDR3 protein: CASSLGGMRTYEQYF
CDR3 DNA: TGTGCCAGCAGTTTAGGCGGGATGAGGACCTACGAGCAGTACTTC

V gene: TRBV9
D gene: .
clone size: .
J gene: TRBJ2-1
CDR3 protein: CASSLRDEQFF
CDR3 DNA: TGTGCCAGCAGCCTCCGCGATGAGCAGTTCTTC

V gene: TRBV2
D gene: .
clone size: .
J gene: TRBJ2-3
CDR3 protein: CASRSSGSSTDTQYF
CDR3 DNA: TGTGCCAGCAGGAGCAGCGGGTCTAGCACAGATACGCAGTATTTT

V gene: TRBV30
D gene: .
clone size: .
J gene: TRBJ1-1
CDR3 protein: CAWSDRRDTEAFF
CDR3 DNA: TGTGCCTGGAGTGACAGGAGAGACACTGAAGCTTTCTTT

V gene: TRBV28
D gene: .
clone size: few
J gene: TRBJ1-6
CDR3 protein: CASIPRTSSPLHF
CDR3 DNA: TGTGCCAGCATCCCCCGGACCTCTTCACCCCTCCACTTT

V gene: TRBV11-2
D gene: TRBD2
clone size: .
J gene: TRBJ2-1
CDR3 protein: CASSLMGGRSNEQFF
CDR3 DNA: TGTGCCAGCAGCCTCATGGGCGGGAGAAGCAATGAGCAGTTCTTC

V gene: TRBV28
D gene: .
clone size: few
J gene: TRBJ1-2
CDR3 protein: CASNLPLYGYTF
CDR3 DNA: TGTGCCAGCAACCTCCCCCTATATGGCTACACCTTC

V gene: TRBV2
D gene: .
clone size: .
J gene: TRBJ2-6
CDR3 protein: CASSEQGGGSGANVLTF
CDR3 DNA: TGTGCCAGCAGTGAACAGGGGGGTGGCTCTGGGGCCAACGTCCTGACTTTC

V gene: TRBV7-6
D gene: TRBD2
clone size: .
J gene: TRBJ2-1
CDR3 protein: CASSSRPSGNEQFF
CDR3 DNA: TGTGCCAGCAGCTCACGACCTAGCGGCAATGAGCAGTTCTTC

V gene: TRBV27
D gene: .
clone size: .
J gene: TRBJ2-7
CDR3 protein: CASSSIQSTADYEQYF
CDR3 DNA: TGTGCCAGCAGTTCTATCCAGTCGACAGCAGACTACGAGCAGTACTTC

V gene: TRBV28
D gene: .
clone size: .
J gene: TRBJ1-2
CDR3 protein: CASSPPGRGYTF
CDR3 DNA: TGTGCCAGCAGTCCCCCAGGGCGGGGCTACACCTTC

V gene: TRBV10-1
D gene: TRBD1
clone size: few
J gene: TRBJ1-6
CDR3 protein: CANLDRVESPLHF
CDR3 DNA: TGCGCCAATTTGGACAGGGTAGAGTCACCCCTCCACTTT

V gene: TRBV5-1
D gene: TRBD1
clone size: .
J gene: TRBJ2-7
CDR3 protein: CASSLDRGNYEQYF
CDR3 DNA: TGCGCCAGCAGCCTGGACAGGGGAAACTACGAGCAGTACTTC

V gene: TRBV19
D gene: .
clone size: .
J gene: TRBJ2-7
CDR3 protein: CASSPQGPGTYEQYF
CDR3 DNA: TGTGCCAGTAGTCCACAGGGCCCGGGGACCTACGAGCAGTACTTC

V gene: TRBV14
D gene: .
clone size: .
J gene: TRBJ2-1
CDR3 protein: CASSPGLVGNEQFF
CDR3 DNA: TGTGCCAGCAGCCCAGGCCTGGTCGGCAATGAGCAGTTCTTC

V gene: TRBV6-5
D gene: .
clone size: .
J gene: TRBJ1-1
CDR3 protein: CASLPRPRNTEAFF
CDR3 DNA: TGTGCCAGCCTACCGAGACCTCGGAACACTGAAGCTTTCTTT

V gene: TRBV6-5
D gene: .
clone size: .
J gene: TRBJ2-5
CDR3 protein: CATMSQRETQYF
CDR3 DNA: TGTGCCACAATGAGCCAACGAGAGACCCAGTACTTC

V gene: TRBV5-1
D gene: .
clone size: .
J gene: TRBJ2-1
CDR3 protein: CASSLGGNSYNEQFF
CDR3 DNA: TGCGCCAGCAGCTTGGGCGGGAACTCCTACAATGAGCAGTTCTTC

V gene: TRBV27
D gene: TRBD2
clone size: .
J gene: TRBJ2-7
CDR3 protein: CASSLTSGSSPYEQYF
CDR3 DNA: TGTGCCAGCAGTTTGACTAGCGGGAGCTCCCCCTACGAGCAGTACTTC

V gene: TRBV7-9
D gene: .
clone size: once
J gene: TRBJ1-1
CDR3 protein: CASSLVGSTNTEAFF
CDR3 DNA: TGTGCCAGCAGCTTAGTGGGGAGCACGAACACTGAAGCTTTCTTT

V gene: TRBV30
D gene: TRBD1
clone size: .
J gene: TRBJ2-3
CDR3 protein: CAWGQGADTQYF
CDR3 DNA: TGTGCCTGGGGACAGGGGGCTGATACGCAGTATTTT

V gene: TRBV7-6
D gene: TRBD1
clone size: .
J gene: TRBJ1-3
CDR3 protein: CASSLLRQGSAGNTIYF
CDR3 DNA: TGTGCCAGCAGCCTCCTCCGACAGGGTTCGGCTGGAAACACCATATATTTT

V gene: TRBV4-2
D gene: .
clone size: .
J gene: TRBJ1-3
CDR3 protein: CASSPLGGPSGNTIYF
CDR3 DNA: TGTGCCAGCAGCCCACTCGGAGGTCCGTCGGGAAACACCATATATTTT

V gene: TRBV5-4
D gene: TRBD2
clone size: .
J gene: TRBJ2-2
CDR3 protein: CASSLGLAGPTGELFF
CDR3 DNA: TGTGCCAGCAGCTTAGGACTAGCGGGCCCGACCGGGGAGCTGTTTTTT

V gene: TRBV7-2
D gene: .
clone size: few
J gene: TRBJ2-5
CDR3 protein: CASSLDRGPQETQYF
CDR3 DNA: TGTGCCAGCAGCTTAGACCGGGGTCCCCAAGAGACCCAGTACTTC

V gene: TRBV5-1
D gene: .
clone size: .
J gene: TRBJ2-3
CDR3 protein: CASSRTGIHTDTQYF
CDR3 DNA: TGCGCCAGCAGCCGGACGGGGATTCACACAGATACGCAGTATTTT

V gene: TRBV30
D gene: .
clone size: .
J gene: TRBJ1-6
CDR3 protein: CAWRAGNDSPLHF
CDR3 DNA: TGTGCCTGGAGGGCAGGGAACGATTCACCCCTCCACTTT

V gene: TRBV5-1
D gene: .
clone size: .
J gene: TRBJ1-5
CDR3 protein: CASSLGTLPNQPQHF
CDR3 DNA: TGCGCCAGCAGCTTGGGGACTCTTCCCAATCAGCCCCAGCATTTT

V gene: TRBV7-2
D gene: TRBD2
clone size: .
J gene: TRBJ2-1
CDR3 protein: CASSPRLAGAGEQFF
CDR3 DNA: TGTGCCAGCAGCCCCAGACTAGCGGGAGCGGGTGAGCAGTTCTTC

V gene: TRBV3-1/TRBV3-2
D gene: .
clone size: .
J gene: TRBJ1-2
CDR3 protein: CASSQGVTPTYGYTF
CDR3 DNA: TGTGCCAGCAGCCAAGGGGTTACTCCCACCTATGGCTACACCTTC

V gene: TRBV28
D gene: .
clone size: few
J gene: TRBJ1-5
CDR3 protein: CASSFARYSNQPQHF
CDR3 DNA: TGTGCCAGCAGTTTTGCGCGATATAGCAATCAGCCCCAGCATTTT

V gene: TRBV6-2/TRBV6-3
D gene: TRBD2
clone size: .
J gene: TRBJ2-7
CDR3 protein: CASRPSSPGLAGYEQYF
CDR3 DNA: TGTGCCAGCAGGCCTTCCTCTCCGGGACTAGCGGGTTACGAGCAGTACTTC

V gene: TRBV7-2
D gene: .
clone size: .
J gene: TRBJ2-5
CDR3 protein: CASSAREAQYF
CDR3 DNA: TGTGCCAGCAGCGCCCGAGAAGCCCAGTACTTC

V gene: TRBV3-1/TRBV3-2
D gene: TRBD2
clone size: .
J gene: TRBJ2-1
CDR3 protein: CASSQDQGLAGGRGTYNEQFF
CDR3 DNA: TGTGCCAGCAGCCAAGACCAGGGACTAGCGGGAGGGCGCGGGACCTACAATGAGCAGTTCTTC

V gene: TRBV3-1/TRBV3-2
D gene: TRBD1
clone size: .
J gene: TRBJ1-6
CDR3 protein: CASSLGQGRDSPLHF
CDR3 DNA: TGTGCCAGCAGCCTCGGACAGGGTCGCGATTCACCCCTCCACTTT